The present entry profiles one T cell receptor (beta chain) with its context. This clone was seen a single time. The antigen it binds to is not known. No base quality information exists; no much larger clone differs at one position. The data stem from a study of cytomegalovirus exposure and HLA in healthy donors (dated by TCRdb to 2016 to 2017). Notes on the research overall: An earlier analysis of about 530 of the donors reported 276 Gb of sequence data and approximately 120 million unique TCR beta sequences obtained from approximately 180 million T cells. About 280 gigabases of sequencing data and roughly 81 million unique TCR sequences made up an early release that covered under 750 HLA-typed donors. The genetic ancestry cluster associated with self-reported Caucasian donors included roughly 84% of the roughly 360 genotyped donors. The aim of the study was to test whether cataloging public T cell receptors could identify signatures of past pathogen exposure. The study profiled the T cell repertoires of 550 to 700 subjects by immunosequencing and related them to cytomegalovirus serostatus. A separate validation cohort of roughly 130 different subjects was used in addition to the 666-subject first cohort. The study combined high-throughput TCR immunosequencing, statistical association of individual TCRs with disease status, and machine learning to predict cytomegalovirus infection status. To study patterns of TCR occurrence, a later analysis re-analyzed previously published TCR beta repertoires from under 750 donors and added high-resolution HLA genotyping. The later analysis used no new phenotypic data to find candidate immune exposures, relying instead on TCR beta sequences and their occurrence across donors. In an earlier analysis of a few hundred of the donors, high-throughput TCR beta sequencing was used to judge whether each TCR beta V gene segment behaved as functional or pseudogenic. Alongside the repertoire data, information on donor age, sex, ethnicity and CMV serostatus was compiled. A later genetic analysis used genome-wide SNP genotypes for about 60% of the roughly 700 donors, treating that subset as a discovery cohort. Every discovery cohort repertoire had been produced on one sequencing platform. Class I and class II HLA loci were covered by the typing at four-digit resolution. Typing coverage varied by locus: roughly 620-640 donors for A, B, C, DRB1 and DQB1; roughly 500 for DQA1; more than 600 for DPA1; around 450 for DPB1. Four or five DR-DQ haplotypes were handled as single units for association and clustering, since linkage in the cohort was strong. Among around 400 genotyped donors of the cohort, an average of about 240,000 unique TCR beta nucleotide sequences was sequenced per donor, of which about 18% were non-productive.

In total, 500 to 700 healthy bone marrow donors made up the cohort. At the time of sampling, every cohort member was nominally healthy, though immune exposures that went unrecorded were likely present. The donor tested CMV seropositive, placing the donor among the 289 seropositive members of the cohort. A peripheral blood sample was collected from each donor, and TCR beta sequencing was performed on peripheral blood mononuclear cells. Genomic DNA extraction from the blood cell samples was performed with the Qiagen DNeasy Blood Extraction Kit. Library creation used the immunoSEQ multiplex PCR assay. The multiplex PCR relied on a mix of 60 forward primers for TCR Vbeta segments and 13 reverse primers for TCR Jbeta segments. A multiplex PCR assay on genomic DNA amplified the CDR3 region of rearranged TCR beta genes. The Illumina HiSeq System was used to sequence the amplified TCR beta libraries as 87-base-pair reads. Per the authors' processing: A later analysis tallied around 80 million unique TCR beta chains across the 650 to 750 repertoires, and approximately 9.9 million of those chains were shared by two or more donors. Raw reads were error-corrected and collapsed into unique sequences with a nearest-neighbor algorithm that merged closely related sequences to remove PCR and sequencing errors. CDR3 sequences were aligned to IMGT reference sequences to assign V, D and J gene segments. For a sequence to be retained, a match of at least six nucleotides to both a V gene segment and a J gene segment was required. A rearrangement was called productive if the CDR3 had no stop codons and remained in frame with V and J, and every other rearrangement was called non-productive. Following IMGT convention, CDR3 was defined as the stretch from the second conserved V-encoded cysteine to the conserved J-encoded phenylalanine. The earlier analysis of approximately 500 of the donors excluded sequences that lacked an unambiguous match to a single V gene segment. An earlier analysis of fewer than 750 of the donors classified V segments as functional when productive rearrangements were above 56.7% and as segregating when the standard deviation between donors was above 5%. To diagnose cytomegalovirus status from the catalog of TCR beta chain sequences, a statistical classification framework was built. In a later analysis, TCR nucleotide sequences were compared against IMGT/GENE-DB human TR gene sequences so that V and J genes could be assigned. Using the TCRdist pipeline, a later analysis assigned CDR3 sequences along with most-parsimonious VDJ recombination scenarios. In a later analysis, each TCR beta chain was defined by its CDR3 amino acid sequence together with its V-gene family, and reads lacking a unique V-gene family were excluded. As a way to deal with suspected cross-contamination and a sequencing artifact, a later analysis dropped 500 to 700 nucleotide sequences that were highly shared and had low generation probability. In a later analysis, a clonal expansion index for each public chain was calculated from normalized within-repertoire ranks of inferred template counts. Generation probabilities in a later analysis came from a VDJ recombination model fitted to out-of-frame rearrangements, and those results were checked against IGoR. In a later analysis, TCR-TCR, TCR-HLA and TCR-CMV co-occurrence was scored with hypergeometric tests, and a repertoire-size bias correction was applied to TCR pairs. A later analysis estimated false discovery rates by permuting HLA or CMV assignments 20 times. In a later analysis, co-occurring TCRs were grouped with DBSCAN, and TCRdist sequence similarity was added when clustering was performed within HLA-allele-positive subsets. Repertoires with fewer than 30,000 or more than 120,000 public chains, plus five repertoires with anomalous nucleotide sharing, were excluded from co-occurrence clustering. The source is immuneACCESS, and TCRdb retained only in-frame sequences with V and J called. Part of the clones is not carried over; for the studies checked, unresolved V genes explain less than half of this, and the remainder is unexplained. D and trimming were read from the DNA, whereas the V and J calls and clone size are those reported in that table. The sample table lists about 90,000 clones, about 74% of them with a count of one. The top ten clones comprise roughly 15% of the sample.

Reading from cysteine to phenylalanine, the CDR3 counts 14 amino acids. The CDR3 DNA has 42 bases and is translated from base 1. CDR1 is given as MNHEY and CDR2 as SVGAGI, both from the germline V gene. Trimmed from V: 2 bases; trimmed from J: 4 bases; junction bases lacking a gene match: 4. Broader findings and caveats from the paper: A later analysis reported that several top co-occurrence clusters appeared linked to parvovirus B19, influenza, CMV and Epstein-Barr virus. A later analysis found that TCR association rates varied across HLA loci, with DRB1 alleles showing the most associated TCRs and HLA-C alleles the fewest. Most TCR sequences were observed very rarely across donors, whereas some public TCRs were present in many individuals. Roughly uniform sequencing depth across donors was assumed in presence/absence analyses, although this assumption may not hold. In this cohort, only TCR beta chains were sequenced, and detectable features were limited by the absence of alpha or paired-chain data. A later analysis found that HLA-associated TCR beta chains were more clonally expanded and had lower generation probabilities than equally common non-associated chains. Compared with the roughly 670-donor mean, donors in an Asian-associated ancestry cluster had fewer N-insertions in productive TCRs, according to a later genetic analysis. The only immune exposure information available for the cohort was CMV serostatus. The authors suggested that the approach could potentially be extended to other disease states and immunological phenotypes. Most CMV-associated TCR beta chains appeared to be HLA-restricted in a later analysis, and the HLA associations seemed to be driven largely by CMV exposure. Cytomegalovirus status was reported to be diagnosed by the classifier with high specificity and sensitivity in both the original and validation cohorts. Because counts were too low, some 16 rarely observed V segments, including chromosome 9 orphons, were excluded from the earlier analysis of 587 of the donors. The study gave a list of 150 to 200 TCR beta chains associated with cytomegalovirus. Correlated functional status among segregating V segments might be attributable to linkage disequilibrium, but an unknown experimental factor could not be ruled out. In vitro tests confirmed that a few of the cytomegalovirus-associated TCR beta chains recognize cytomegalovirus antigens. A group of highly shared sequence variants was considered likely to be a technical artifact of the sequencing pipeline. A later analysis associated 16,951 TCR beta sequences with specific HLA alleles at a false discovery rate of 0.05. A later genetic analysis associated a missense DCLRE1C variant with V-gene and J-gene trimming of TCR beta chains, and an independent cohort replicated the association. Because the 87-base-pair reads could not distinguish some IMGT-functional V segments, including TRBV6-2 and TRBV6-3, those segments were excluded. HLA typing was unavailable for some donors at each locus, so association tests used only the typed subset. When HLA alleles, especially DR and DQ, strongly co-occurred, attributing TCR associations to individual alleles was difficult. An earlier analysis of around 540 of the donors showed that most TCR beta V segments appeared in productive rearrangements either about 87% or about 30% of the time, which broadly matched IMGT annotations. A further reported finding was that TCR beta sequences accurately predicted the HLA-A and HLA-B alleles for most subjects in the first cohort.

The source is a woman aged 45-59 years in good health and CMV-seropositive. Material: PBMCs. Recombination joined TRBV6-5 with TRBJ1-1; 7 central nucleotides agree with TRBD1. The DNA sequence follows: TGTGCCAGCAGTTACCACAGGGGCGGCACTGAAGCTTTCTTT. Translation gives CASSYHRGGTEAFF.